This T cell receptor beta chain emerged from a study of cytomegalovirus exposure and HLA in healthy donors (dated by TCRdb to the late 2010s). Background on the whole study: An earlier analysis of some 620 of the donors reported 276 Gb of sequence data and around 110 million unique TCR beta sequences obtained from about 180 million T cells. The study aimed to test whether cataloging public T cell receptors could reveal signatures of past pathogen exposure. An earlier analysis of 587 of the donors used high-throughput TCR beta sequencing to judge whether each TCR beta V gene segment behaved as functional or pseudogenic. All discovery cohort repertoires had been generated using a single sequencing platform. Genome-wide SNP genotypes for about three fifths of the roughly 670 donors were used in a later genetic analysis, which treated that subset as a discovery cohort. To predict cytomegalovirus infection status, the study combined high-throughput TCR immunosequencing, statistical association of individual TCRs with disease status, and machine learning. The study profiled the T cell repertoires of 550 to 700 subjects by immunosequencing and related them to cytomegalovirus serostatus. Rather than using new phenotypic data, the later analysis identified candidate immune exposures from TCR beta sequences and from how often those sequences occurred across donors. Donor age, sex, ethnicity and CMV serostatus were compiled together with the repertoire data. Five DR-DQ haplotypes were treated as single units for association and clustering because of strong linkage in the cohort. HLA typing covered class I and class II loci at four-digit resolution. The genetic ancestry cluster associated with self-reported Caucasian donors included 80% to 90% of the roughly 360 genotyped donors. Among about 390 genotyped donors of the cohort, an average of roughly 240,000 unique TCR beta nucleotide sequences were sequenced per donor, roughly 20% of them non-productive. In a later analysis, previously published TCR beta repertoires from more than 500 donors were re-analyzed and high-resolution HLA genotyping was added so that TCR occurrence patterns could be studied. Besides the first cohort of roughly 700 subjects, a separate validation cohort made up of 120 or so different subjects was used. The number of donors typed differed by locus, with roughly 620-630 for A, B, C, DRB1 and DQB1, around 500 for DQA1, approximately 570 for DPA1, and 472 for DPB1. Roughly 300 gigabases of sequencing data and 70 million to 100 million unique TCR sequences made up an early release that covered approximately 620 HLA-typed donors.

Concerning this clone: Its antigen has not been determined. Per-base qualities were not stored, and no clone one base away is much larger.

The library was made by the immunoSEQ multiplex PCR assay. The multiplex PCR relied on a mix of 60 forward primers for TCR Vbeta segments and 13 reverse primers for TCR Jbeta segments. The CDR3 region of rearranged TCR beta genes was amplified from genomic DNA with a multiplex PCR assay. The amplified TCR beta libraries were sequenced on the Illumina HiSeq System as 87-base-pair reads. The study's own analysis went as follows. Across the roughly 670 repertoires, a later analysis counted tens of millions of unique TCR beta chains, approximately 12 million of which were shared by at least two donors. Raw reads were error-corrected and collapsed into unique sequences with a nearest-neighbor algorithm that merged closely related sequences to remove PCR and sequencing errors. V, D and J gene segments were assigned by aligning CDR3 sequences to IMGT reference sequences. Each retained sequence needed at least a six-nucleotide match to both a V gene segment and a J gene segment. A rearrangement counted as productive if the CDR3 had no stop codons and remained in frame with V and J, and every other rearrangement counted as non-productive. CDR3 was defined by IMGT convention, running from the second conserved V-encoded cysteine to the conserved J-encoded phenylalanine. The earlier analysis of about 560 of the donors excluded any sequence lacking an unambiguous match to a single V gene segment. An earlier analysis of a few hundred of the donors classified V segments as functional when productive rearrangements were above 56.7% and as segregating when the standard deviation between donors was above 5%. A statistical classification framework was built to diagnose cytomegalovirus status from the catalog of TCR beta chain sequences. In a later analysis, TCR nucleotide sequences were compared against IMGT/GENE-DB human TR gene sequences so that V and J genes could be assigned. In a later analysis, CDR3 sequences and most-parsimonious VDJ recombination scenarios were assigned using the TCRdist pipeline. In a later analysis, each TCR beta chain was defined by its CDR3 amino acid sequence together with its V-gene family, and reads lacking a unique V-gene family were excluded. In a later analysis, 500 to 650 highly shared, low-generation-probability nucleotide sequences were removed to address suspected cross-contamination and a sequencing artifact. In a later analysis, a clonal expansion index was calculated for each public chain from normalized within-repertoire ranks of inferred template counts. A later analysis computed generation probabilities with a VDJ recombination model fitted to out-of-frame rearrangements, and checked the results against IGoR. In a later analysis, hypergeometric tests were used to score TCR-TCR, TCR-HLA and TCR-CMV co-occurrence, with a repertoire-size bias correction applied to TCR pairs. False discovery rates were estimated in a later analysis by permuting HLA or CMV assignments 20 times. In a later analysis, co-occurring TCRs were grouped using DBSCAN, with TCRdist sequence similarity added in when clustering inside HLA-allele-positive subsets. Repertoires with fewer than 30,000 or more than 120,000 public chains, plus five repertoires with anomalous nucleotide sharing, were excluded from co-occurrence clustering. Not all clones reach the TCRdb copy of this immuneACCESS table, which keeps in-frame sequences only. Checked studies attribute under half of the gap to unresolved V genes and leave the rest unexplained. Clone size and the V and J calls come from that table; the DNA yielded D and trimming. In this sample the table shows some 150,000 clones, roughly 83% of which occur a single time. The ten largest clones take up 3.5% of the sample.

The investigation overall reported the following: Sequencing depth was assumed to be roughly uniform across donors in the presence/absence analyses, though that assumption may not hold. Assigning TCR associations to individual alleles was difficult when HLA alleles, especially DR and DQ, strongly co-occurred. A total of 150 to 200 TCR beta chains were listed by the study as associated with cytomegalovirus. Specific HLA alleles were associated with about 17,000 TCR beta sequences at a false discovery rate of 0.05 in a later analysis. According to a later genetic analysis, donors in an Asian-associated ancestry cluster had fewer N-insertions in productive TCRs than the approximately 630-donor mean. Linkage disequilibrium might explain the correlated functional status among segregating V segments, but an unknown experimental factor could not be excluded. The cohort was sequenced for TCR beta chains only, and without alpha or paired-chain data the features that could be detected were limited. In a later analysis, several top co-occurrence clusters were reported to appear linked to parvovirus B19, influenza, CMV and Epstein-Barr virus. Broadly in line with IMGT annotations, most TCR beta V segments showed up in productive rearrangements about 87% or about 30% of the time in an earlier analysis of approximately 600 of the donors. A cluster of highly shared sequence variants was judged likely to be a technical artifact of the sequencing pipeline. A further reported finding was that TCR beta sequences accurately predicted the HLA-A and HLA-B alleles for most subjects in the first cohort. A later analysis found that TCR association rates varied across HLA loci, with DRB1 alleles showing the most associated TCRs and HLA-C alleles the fewest. While some public TCRs were present in many individuals, most TCR sequences turned up only very rarely across donors. Cytomegalovirus status was reported to be diagnosed by the classifier with high specificity and sensitivity in both the original and validation cohorts. Because some donors lacked HLA typing at each locus, the association tests relied only on the typed subset. In a later analysis, HLA-associated TCR beta chains were found to be more clonally expanded and to have lower generation probabilities than equally common non-associated chains. CMV serostatus was the only immune exposure information available for the cohort. Some IMGT-functional V segments, including TRBV6-2 and TRBV6-3, could not be told apart with the 87-base-pair reads, so those segments were excluded. Because counts were too low, 15 or so rarely observed V segments, including chromosome 9 orphons, were excluded from the earlier analysis of 587 of the donors. In vitro tests confirmed that a few of the cytomegalovirus-associated TCR beta chains recognize cytomegalovirus antigens. According to a later analysis, most CMV-associated TCR beta chains appeared to be HLA-restricted, and the HLA associations seemed to be driven largely by CMV exposure. According to the authors, the approach could potentially be generalized to other disease states and immunological phenotypes. V-gene and J-gene trimming of TCR beta chains was associated with a missense DCLRE1C variant in a later genetic analysis, and the association was replicated in an independent cohort.

CDR1 and CDR2 are read off the germline V gene as MGHRA and YSYEKL. V drops 1 base and J drops 4 bases, leaving 8 bases in between. From cysteine to phenylalanine, the CDR3 is 13 amino acids long. Just CDR3 DNA is preserved here, 39 bases in frame from base 1. The cohort comprised some 680 healthy bone marrow donors. At the time of sampling, every cohort member was nominally healthy, though immune exposures that went unrecorded were likely present. CMV serostatus was positive for 289 and negative for about half of the roughly 700 cohort members, and was not recorded for this donor. Each donor provided a peripheral blood sample, and peripheral blood mononuclear cells were used for TCR beta sequencing. The Qiagen DNeasy Blood Extraction Kit was used to extract genomic DNA from the blood cell samples.

The chain is made from TRBV4-1 and TRBJ2-7; no D gene can be assigned with confidence. The TCR was taken from a human donor in good health. The sequenced sample was PBMCs. Here the CDR3 is given as CASSQGSGYEQYF. Here is the DNA: TGCGCCAGCAGCCAAGGGTCAGGATACGAGCAGTACTTC.